These 24 T cell receptor beta chains were all obtained from the same sample, sequenced in a study of blood T cell repertoires in COVID-19. Assay used: immunoSEQ multiplex PCR; TCRdb lists only in-frame clones, some missing. Of fewer than 400,000 clones listed, around 87% were seen once; the top ten hold over 2.5%. Sequenced: peripheral blood. These receptors were collected from a human donor in a cohort sampled during active COVID-19.

The CDR3 protein is CASSESSGSLGGELFF. In DNA, the CDR3 is TGTGCCAGCAGTGAGTCTAGCGGGAGCCTTGGCGGGGAGCTGTTTTTT. The J gene is TRBJ2-2, the V gene TRBV6-4; TRBD2 matches at 10 bases. V gave up 3 bases and J gave up 7 bases; unmatched junction bases: 8. Germline values: CDR1 MRHNA, CDR2 SNTAGT. CDR3 length: 16 amino acids.

The V call is TRBV28, the J call TRBJ1-2; 7 bases match TRBD1. The germline CDR1 and CDR2 sequences are MDHEN and SYDVKM. The CDR3 is 17 residues long. V was clipped by 6 bases and J by 1 base; unmatched bases: 14. CDR3 in amino acids: CASRKGGSIRDNYGYTF. As DNA, the CDR3 is TGTGCCAGCAGGAAAGGGGGCTCGATACGAGATAACTATGGCTACACCTTC.

The chain combines TRBV2 with TRBJ1-2; a possible D gene is TRBD1 (6 bases). This CDR3 comprises 14 residues. Germline CDR1 and CDR2: SNHLY and FYNNEI. Trimming stripped 0 bases from V and 8 bases from J, with 13 bases between. This chain's CDR3 is CASSEARRGGGYTF. The CDR3 DNA reads TGTGCCAGCAGTGAAGCGAGGAGGGGGGGAGGCTACACCTTC.

CDR3 loop: CASSWVGRTGKQETQYF. CDR3 DNA sequence: TGTGCCAGCAGCTGGGTGGGGCGGACGGGTAAACAAGAGACCCAGTACTTC. The V and J genes are TRBV5-5 and TRBJ2-5, with D possibly being TRBD1 (5 bases). This CDR3 has 17 residues. Germline CDR1 and CDR2: SGHKS and YYEKEE (reference sequence). The V and J ends lost 3 bases and 2 bases respectively, with 20 bases between them.

V usage is TRBV7-9 and J usage is TRBJ1-4, with 8 bases identical to TRBD1. CDR3 length: 14 amino acids. The V gene's germline CDR1 is SEHNR and CDR2 FQNEAQ (reference sequence). V shed 5 bases and J 4 bases; nucleotides not matched to a gene: 3. The CDR3 reads CASSRTGINEKLFF. Here the CDR3 DNA reads TGTGCCAGCAGCCGGACAGGGATTAATGAAAAACTGTTTTTT.

This clone was observed a handful of times. V and J are TRBV11-3 and TRBJ2-5; 7 positions agree with TRBD1. The length of the CDR3 is 16 residues. Germline assignment: CDR1 SGHNT and CDR2 YENEEA. V shed 0 bases, J shed 5 bases, and the junction held 9 bases outside the gene matches. The chain's CDR3 is CASSLDQSGGIETQYF. The DNA of the CDR3 is TGTGCCAGCAGCTTAGATCAATCAGGGGGAATCGAGACCCAGTACTTC.

V usage is TRBV6-1 and J usage is TRBJ2-1, with 14 bases fitting TRBD2. The V segment lost 4 bases and the J segment 8 bases; nucleotides outside the gene matches: 7. The germline gives CDR1 MNHNS, CDR2 SASEGT. This CDR3 has 16 residues. The CDR3 nucleotides are TGTGCCAGCAGTGTACTCTGGGGACTAGCGGGGGATGAGCAGTTCTTC. This sequence encodes CASSVLWGLAGDEQFF.

The chain links TRBV28 to TRBJ1-3, with D hard to call. V lost 6 bases to trimming and J lost 3 bases, with 6 bases between them. Germline V gene data show CDR1 as MDHEN and CDR2 as SYDVKM. The CDR3 is 12 amino acids. In nucleotides, the CDR3 is TGTGCCAGCAGGGTCAGTGGAAACACCATATATTTT. Protein product: CASRVSGNTIYF.

V and J are TRBV10-3 and TRBJ2-6, with 7 nucleotides matching TRBD2. V lost 0 bases and J lost 1; bases outside the gene matches: 6. Germline V gives CDR1 ENHRY, CDR2 SYGVKD. This CDR3 is 18 amino acids long. The DNA of the CDR3 is TGTGCCATCAGTGAGTCTCGGACGGGAGGATCTGGGGCCAACGTCCTGACTTTC. It yields the protein CAISESRTGGSGANVLTF.

This rearrangement joins TRBV6-5 to TRBJ1-3, with TRBD1 matching over 8 bases. Germline loops: CDR1 MNHEY, CDR2 SVGAGI. The CDR3 has 15 residues. The V segment lost 10 bases and the J segment 2 bases; nucleotides outside the gene matches: 10. The DNA of the CDR3 is TGTGCCACCGGGGTAGACAGGGGCCCTGGAAACACCATATATTTT. Residues: CATGVDRGPGNTIYF.

The chain links TRBV6-1 to TRBJ2-7; 9 positions agree with TRBD1. V was clipped by 3 bases and J by 4 bases; unmatched bases: 10. The CDR3 has 16 residues. Germline CDR1 and CDR2: MNHNS and SASEGT. The CDR3 is CASSEPGQGFGYEQYF. DNA for the CDR3: TGTGCCAGCAGTGAGCCGGGACAGGGTTTTGGGTACGAGCAGTACTTC.

This sequence joins TRBV30 and TRBJ1-2, with D maybe TRBD1 (5 bases). The CDR3 totals 15 residues. Trimming left V 3 bases short and J 4 bases short, with 18 bases between. The germline CDR1 and CDR2 sequences are GTSNPN and SVGIG (reference sequence). This CDR3 is CAWSSIGSGGYGYTF. The CDR3 DNA reads TGTGCCTGGAGCTCGATCGGCTCGGGGGGCTATGGCTACACCTTC.

The chain uses TRBV5-8 and TRBJ1-1; the D is unclear. In germline, CDR1 is SGHTS, CDR2 YDEGEE. This CDR3 contains 14 residues. Trimming cost V 0 bases and J 1 base, with 7 bases left between them. DNA of the CDR3: TGTGCCAGCAGCTTGGTACCAGGGAACACTGAAGCTTTCTTT. Translating it yields CASSLVPGNTEAFF.

V gene TRBV7-8 combines with J gene TRBJ2-1; D is possibly TRBD1 (5 bases). The CDR3 consists of 15 residues. Germline V lookup: CDR1 SGHVS, CDR2 FQNEAQ. Trimming removed 6 bases at V and 5 bases at J, with 17 bases between. In DNA form, the CDR3 reads TGTGCCAGCAGATTAACGGGTAGGGGCGACAATGAGCAGTTCTTC. Its translation is CASRLTGRGDNEQFF.

This chain connects TRBV28 to TRBJ2-7; D perhaps matches TRBD1 (5 bases). In germline, CDR1 is MDHEN, CDR2 SYDVKM. Trimming took off 2 bases at V and 6 bases at J, with 8 bases between the two ends. This CDR3 contains 12 residues. In DNA form, the CDR3 reads TGTGCCAGCAGTTTAGTAGGGGTCGAGCAGTACTTC. Its translation: CASSLVGVEQYF.

The chain carries TRBV7-2 and TRBJ2-3; a possible D gene is TRBD1 (6 bases). This CDR3 contains 15 residues. Trimming removed 3 bases at V and 3 bases at J, with 13 bases between. The V gene's germline CDR1 is SGHTA and CDR2 FQGNSA. The CDR3 loop is CASSFQGSGTDTQYF. In DNA, the CDR3 is TGTGCCAGCAGCTTCCAGGGGAGTGGTACAGATACGCAGTATTTT.

This chain links TRBV2 with TRBJ2-5; perhaps TRBD1 as D (6 bases). The CDR3 contains 15 residues. Germline V gives CDR1 SNHLY, CDR2 FYNNEI. The V gene lost 2 bases and the J gene lost 2 bases, with 12 bases spanning the gap. The CDR3 sequence is CASSEQGRTQETQYF. CDR3 sequence (DNA): TGTGCCAGCAGTGAACAGGGGCGTACGCAAGAGACCCAGTACTTC.

The chain carries TRBV5-5 and TRBJ1-6, with TRBD1 as a possible D gene (6 bases). Germline V gene data show CDR1 as SGHKS and CDR2 as YYEKEE (reference sequence). V lost 4 bases and J lost 7, with 12 bases in between. The CDR3 totals 14 residues. The CDR3: CASSPNQGNSPLHF. CDR3 DNA: TGTGCCAGCAGCCCTAATCAGGGGAATTCACCCCTCCACTTT.

This sequence joins TRBV6-5 and TRBJ2-1, with a tentative D call TRBD2 (5 bases). V dropped 2 bases and J dropped 2 bases, with 13 bases sitting between them. CDR3 length: 16 residues. In germline, CDR1 is MNHEY, CDR2 SVGAGI. The CDR3 protein is CASSYRAGYTYNEQFF. CDR3 DNA: TGTGCCAGCAGTTACCGGGCGGGTTATACCTACAATGAGCAGTTCTTC.

This clone was seen just once. The J gene is TRBJ2-7, the V gene TRBV18, with 7 bases aligning to TRBD1. CDR3 length equals 15 residues. The germline V gene encodes CDR1 KGHSH and CDR2 LQKENI. V gave up 8 bases and J gave up 0 bases; unmatched junction bases: 10. The CDR3: CASTKSGTVSYEQYF. CDR3 in DNA: TGTGCCAGCACTAAGTCCGGGACAGTCTCCTACGAGCAGTACTTC.

V is TRBV29-1 and J is TRBJ1-4; 8 nucleotides line up with TRBD1. Germline V gene lookup returns CDR1 SQVTM and CDR2 ANQGSEA. The CDR3 runs to 13 residues. With V trimmed by 7 bases and J by 8 bases, 9 bases remained unmatched. CDR3 bases: TGCAGCGCGACGGGACAGGCCGGAGAAAAACTGTTTTTT. Residues: CSATGQAGEKLFF.

V is TRBV19 and J is TRBJ2-1; weak D call: TRBD1 (6 bases). From germline, CDR1 is LNHDA and CDR2 SQIVND (reference sequence). V lost 5 bases and J lost 7, with 21 bases in between. The CDR3 covers 16 residues. The CDR3 DNA follows: TGTGCCAGTAGTTCACACCGGGACAAAGGTACGAATGAGCAGTTCTTC. This sequence encodes CASSSHRDKGTNEQFF.

The rearrangement uses TRBV28 and TRBJ2-2; D is unclear. CDR3 size: 14 residues. V gave up 3 bases and J gave up 4 bases, with 9 bases separating them. The germline gives CDR1 MDHEN, CDR2 SYDVKM. The CDR3 DNA reads as TGTGCCAGCAGTTTTGCGACACCCACCGGGGAGCTGTTTTTT. This encodes CASSFATPTGELFF.

This clone came up once. The chain recombines TRBV9 with TRBJ1-4, with 7 bases that match TRBD1. The V segment lost 0 bases and the J segment 3 bases; nucleotides outside the gene matches: 2. CDR1 SGDLS and CDR2 YYNGEE come from the germline V gene. The CDR3 has 15 residues. The CDR3 nucleotides read TGTGCCAGCAGCGTAGAGGGGGCAGCTAATGAAAAACTGTTTTTT. This gives the protein CASSVEGAANEKLFF.